This passage covers 18 T cell receptor beta chains from one sample sequenced in a study of blood T cells in healthy people across ages. Sample-barcoded 5' priming and a J-beta primer mix drove a second PCR of roughly 6 to 12 cycles. TCRdb recomputed calls from the 5' RACE reads with MiXCR, one row per CDR3 protein. The repertoire holds hundreds of thousands of distinct CDR3 sequences, with about 56% as singletons. Sequencing used blood. The receptors were gathered from a man aged 35 to 55 in good health.

The sample holds a few counts of this clonotype. The genes are TRBV29-1 and TRBJ2-1, with D maybe TRBD2 (6 bases). The germline gives CDR1 SQVTM, CDR2 ANQGSEA. Deletions cut 8 bases from V and 0 bases from J, with 14 bases between. The CDR3 has 14 amino acids. The CDR3 DNA sequence: TGCAGCTTGAAGGAGGGGAGCTCCTACAATGAGCAGTTCTTC. It translates to CSLKEGSSYNEQFF.

The V gene is TRBV12-3 or TRBV12-4, the J gene TRBJ2-5; 8 bases fit TRBD2. The trim removed 3 bases at V and 4 bases at J, leaving 4 bases unmatched. The CDR3 runs to 14 residues. CDR3 region: CASSFGTRGETQYF. The CDR3 region has the DNA TGTGCCAGCAGTTTCGGGACTAGGGGAGAGACCCAGTACTTC.

This clonotype was seen more than once but under ten times. The genes are TRBV4-3 and TRBJ2-3, with 9 bases lining up with TRBD2. Germline lookup yields CDR1 LGHNA and CDR2 YSLEER. The CDR3 covers 17 residues. J gave up 6 bases and V 0 bases, and 10 bases lay outside the gene matches. The CDR3: CASSQDPGAGGPDTQYF. The CDR3 DNA sequence: TGCGCCAGCAGCCAAGATCCTGGAGCGGGAGGCCCGGATACGCAGTATTTT.

The chain uses TRBV7-9 and TRBJ2-2; 7 positions match TRBD1. Per germline, CDR1 SEHNR and CDR2 FQNEAQ (reference sequence). The CDR3 totals 13 residues. The V gene end was trimmed by 5 bases and the J gene end by 6 bases; junction bases not matched to a gene: 3. The CDR3 spells CASSAQGAGELFF. As DNA, the CDR3 is TGTGCCAGCAGCGCCCAGGGGGCCGGGGAGCTGTTTTTT.

This chain links TRBV15 with TRBJ2-2; 10 nucleotides match TRBD2. This CDR3 is built from 16 residues. V dropped 5 bases and J dropped 3; count of bases not matched to a gene: 6. Germline values: CDR1 LNHNV, CDR2 YYDKDF (reference sequence). This CDR3 is CATSPTSGDHTGELFF. For the CDR3, the DNA is TGTGCCACCAGCCCTACTAGCGGGGATCACACCGGGGAGCTGTTTTTT.

V usage is TRBV20-1 and J usage is TRBJ1-5; D is ambiguous. V was trimmed by 2 bases and J by 4 bases, leaving 12 bases between them. CDR3 length: 14 residues. Germline V gene data show CDR1 as DFQATT and CDR2 as SNEGSKA (reference sequence). The CDR3 region is CSARNPIANQPQHF. CDR3 DNA sequence: TGCAGTGCTAGAAATCCCATAGCAAATCAGCCCCAGCATTTT.

The chain links TRBV20-1 to TRBJ2-1, with 15 bases aligning to TRBD2. CDR1 is DFQATT, CDR2 SNEGSKA, per germline (reference sequence). The CDR3 runs to 14 residues. V lost 5 bases and J lost 10; bases outside the gene matches: 6. Here the CDR3 DNA reads TGCAGTGCTCCAATAGGGACTAGCGGGAGGGAGCAGTTCTTC. Protein sequence: CSAPIGTSGREQFF.

The V and J genes are TRBV20-1 and TRBJ1-2; D perhaps matches TRBD1 (5 bases). This CDR3 contains 12 residues. The germline V gene encodes CDR1 DFQATT and CDR2 SNEGSKA (reference sequence). Trimming took 5 bases from V and 4 from J, leaving 11 bases between them. The CDR3 loop is CSASRDSYGYTF. The CDR3 nucleotides are TGCAGTGCTTCCAGGGACTCCTATGGCTACACCTTC.

The sample holds a few counts of this clonotype. The V call is TRBV28, the J call TRBJ2-4; 8 nucleotides match TRBD1. V lost 5 bases and J lost 5; bases outside the gene matches: 5. The CDR3 spans 14 residues. Germline loops: CDR1 MDHEN, CDR2 SYDVKM. DNA of the CDR3: TGTGCCAGCAGTCCGGGACAGGTCCAAAACATTCAGTACTTC. Its translation is CASSPGQVQNIQYF.

In its sample, this clonotype was seen a few times. This sequence joins TRBV27 and TRBJ1-2, with D tentatively TRBD1 (6 bases). The CDR3 spans 16 residues. Per the germline V gene, CDR1 is MNHEY and CDR2 is SMNVEV (reference sequence). The V gene lost 5 bases and the J gene lost 6 bases, with 22 bases spanning the gap. The CDR3 loop reads CASSHSRGERLHGYTF. DNA of the CDR3: TGTGCCAGCAGTCACAGTAGGGGGGAGAGGCTCCATGGCTACACCTTC.

This rearrangement joins TRBV29-1 to TRBJ2-7, with 10 nucleotides matching TRBD1. In germline, CDR1 is SQVTM, CDR2 ANQGSEA. Trimming took 7 bases from V and 6 from J; bases not matched to a gene: 12. The CDR3 covers 14 residues. The CDR3 sequence is CSARDRGRACEQYF. CDR3 nucleotides: TGCAGCGCGAGGGACAGGGGTAGGGCCTGCGAGCAGTACTTC.

The chain employs TRBV28 and TRBJ1-5; D remains ambiguous. Trimming shortened V by 3 bases and J by 9 bases, and 6 bases separated the two germline ends. Per germline, CDR1 MDHEN and CDR2 SYDVKM. This CDR3 has 11 amino acids. CDR3 sequence: CASSFRVPQHF. The CDR3 DNA reads TGTGCCAGCAGTTTCCGCGTGCCCCAGCATTTT.

This clonotype was seen a handful of times. The chain carries TRBV18 and TRBJ2-3, with D uncertain. Germline CDR1 reads KGHSH; CDR2 reads LQKENI. The V gene lost 1 base and the J gene lost 0 bases, with 8 bases spanning the gap. This CDR3 is 15 amino acids long. The CDR3: CASSPLSPSTDTQYF. The DNA of the CDR3 is TGTGCCAGCTCACCACTGTCCCCTAGCACAGATACGCAGTATTTT.

V usage is TRBV20-1 and J usage is TRBJ2-7, with TRBD1 matching 7 bases. This CDR3 has 16 amino acids. V lost 1 base, J lost 3 bases, and 12 bases stayed unmatched. The germline CDR1 and CDR2 sequences are DFQATT and SNEGSKA (reference sequence). The DNA for the CDR3 is TGCAGTGCTAGAGGCCCGACGAGGGACAGAGACTACGAGCAGTACTTC. As protein: CSARGPTRDRDYEQYF.

As DNA, the CDR3 is TGTGCCAGCAGCCATAGTGACAGGGGGAGGAATCAGCCCCAGCATTTT. Protein: CASSHSDRGRNQPQHF. This chain connects TRBV4-2 to TRBJ1-5; TRBD1 matches 9 bases. This CDR3 has 16 amino acids. From germline, CDR1 is LGHNA and CDR2 YNFKEQ. The V and J ends lost 3 bases and 4 bases, in that order; junction bases with no gene match: 7.

This chain connects TRBV13 to TRBJ2-1, with D possibly called TRBD1 or TRBD2 (6 bases each). The germline V gene encodes CDR1 PRHDT and CDR2 FYEKMQ (reference sequence). The V gene lost 5 bases and the J gene lost 6 bases, with 23 bases spanning the gap. The CDR3 is 17 amino acids. The CDR3 loop reads CASSPAPRRGAFNEQFF. CDR3 coding DNA: TGTGCCAGCAGCCCGGCCCCGAGAAGGGGGGCTTTCAATGAGCAGTTCTTC.

There are a few counts of this clonotype. The chain carries TRBV28 and TRBJ2-2; D may correspond to TRBD1 or TRBD2 (5 bases each). CDR1 and CDR2 (germline): MDHEN, SYDVKM. This CDR3 has 14 residues. The germline V and J ends were trimmed by 6 bases and 3 bases, with 11 bases remaining between them. The CDR3: CASRGDPYTGELFF. CDR3 DNA: TGTGCCAGCAGGGGGGACCCATACACCGGGGAGCTGTTTTTT.

The chain links TRBV5-6 to TRBJ1-5; D remains unclear. Between the trimmed V and J ends, which lost 1 base and 5 bases, there was a span of 13 bases. The CDR3 runs to 15 residues. Germline V gene lookup returns CDR1 SGHDT and CDR2 YYEEEE. CDR3 DNA sequence: TGTGCCAGCAGCTTGAGTGGGGAACGGTATCAGCCCCAGCATTTT. As protein: CASSLSGERYQPQHF.